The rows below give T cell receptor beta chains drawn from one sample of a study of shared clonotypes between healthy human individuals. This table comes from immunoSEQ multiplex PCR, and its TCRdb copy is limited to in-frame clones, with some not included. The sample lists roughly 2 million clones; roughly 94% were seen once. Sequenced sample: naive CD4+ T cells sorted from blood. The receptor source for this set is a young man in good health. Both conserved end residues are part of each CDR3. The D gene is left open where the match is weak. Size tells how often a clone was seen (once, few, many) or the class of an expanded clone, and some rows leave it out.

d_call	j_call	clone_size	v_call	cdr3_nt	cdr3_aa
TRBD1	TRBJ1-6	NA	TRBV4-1	TGCGCCAGCAGCCAAGAGGGGAGACAGGGGCGTTCACCCCTCCACTTT	CASSQEGRQGRSPLHF
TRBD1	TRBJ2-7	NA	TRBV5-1	TGCGCCAGCAGCAAGGGACAGGGGGCGTACGAGCAGTACTTC	CASSKGQGAYEQYF
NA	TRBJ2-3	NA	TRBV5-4	TGTGCCAGCAGCATATCCACAGATACGCAGTATTTT	CASSISTDTQYF
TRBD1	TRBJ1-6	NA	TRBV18	TGTGCCAGCTCACGTAACCCGACAGGGGACATTACGAATTCACCCCTCCACTTT	CASSRNPTGDITNSPLHF
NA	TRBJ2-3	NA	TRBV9	TGTGCCAGCAGCGAACCCCCTCAACTTGGCGGCACAGATACGCAGTATTTT	CASSEPPQLGGTDTQYF
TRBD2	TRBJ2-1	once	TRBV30	TGTGCCTGGAATTACCTATATGGGCTAGCGGGAGGGGTCAATGAGCAGTTCTTC	CAWNYLYGLAGGVNEQFF
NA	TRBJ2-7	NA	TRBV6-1	TGTGCCAGTAATACAGGATCGATCCCTTACTACGAGCAGTACTTC	CASNTGSIPYYEQYF
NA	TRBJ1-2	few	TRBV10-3	TGTGCCATCAGTGGGGACGGCTATGGCTACACCTTC	CAISGDGYGYTF
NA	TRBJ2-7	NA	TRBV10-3	TGTGCCATCAGTGAGGGAAGTCCGTACGAGCAGTACTTC	CAISEGSPYEQYF
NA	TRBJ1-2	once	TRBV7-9	TGTGCCAGCAGAACGGGACCTAACTATGGCTACACCTTC	CASRTGPNYGYTF
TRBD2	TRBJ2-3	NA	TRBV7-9	TGTGCCAGCAGCCCATCTAGCGGGGGCACAGATACGCAGTATTTT	CASSPSSGGTDTQYF
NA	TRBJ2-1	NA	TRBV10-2	TGCGCCAGCAGTGAAGCGGGCCGCAGATACAATGAGCAGTTCTTC	CASSEAGRRYNEQFF
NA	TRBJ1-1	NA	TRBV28	TGTGCCAGCAGTTTGCGCGAAGCTTTCTTT	CASSLREAFF
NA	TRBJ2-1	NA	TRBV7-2	TGTGCCAGCAGCTCAGTGGGAGTGCCCTACAATGAGCAGTTCTTC	CASSSVGVPYNEQFF
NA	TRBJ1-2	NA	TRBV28	TGTGCCAGCAGTTCCCTTGGTATGAGGGTAGGCTACACCTTC	CASSSLGMRVGYTF
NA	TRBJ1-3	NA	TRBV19	TGTGCCAGTAGTATTGGGGTTGGGTACACCATATATTTT	CASSIGVGYTIYF
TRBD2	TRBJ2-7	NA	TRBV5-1	TGCGCCAGCAGCTTGGTGGCTAGCGGAGCGGGGGAGCAGTACTTC	CASSLVASGAGEQYF
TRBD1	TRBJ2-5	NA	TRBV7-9	TGTGCCAGCAGCACTTACAGGGGACAAGAGACCCAGTACTTC	CASSTYRGQETQYF
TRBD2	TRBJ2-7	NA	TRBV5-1	TGCGCCAGCAGCCCCCGGACTAGCGGGAGGGGCTCCTACGAGCAGTACTTC	CASSPRTSGRGSYEQYF
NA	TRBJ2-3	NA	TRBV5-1	TGCGCCAGCAGCTTGGTCCCGCAGGGGATTACAGATACGCAGTATTTT	CASSLVPQGITDTQYF
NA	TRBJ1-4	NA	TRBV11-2	TGTGCCAGCAGCTTAGTAAAGGGGAATAATGAAAAACTGTTTTTT	CASSLVKGNNEKLFF
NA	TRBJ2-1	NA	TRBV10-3	TGTGCCATCAGTGCGTCGACAGGACCAAAGCAGTTCTTC	CAISASTGPKQFF
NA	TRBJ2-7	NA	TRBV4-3	TGCGCCAGCAGCCGGTTTGTGGACTCCTCCTACGAGCAGTACTTC	CASSRFVDSSYEQYF
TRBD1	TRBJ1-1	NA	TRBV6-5	TGTGCCAGCAGTTACGCCGGGGCAGGGGGTAGCACTGAAGCTTTCTTT	CASSYAGAGGSTEAFF
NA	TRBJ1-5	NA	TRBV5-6	TGTGCCAGCAGCTCCCTGGACAGCGGGAATCAGCCCCAGCATTTT	CASSSLDSGNQPQHF
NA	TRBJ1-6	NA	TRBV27	TGTGCCAGCAGATCTAATTCACCCCTCCACTTT	CASRSNSPLHF
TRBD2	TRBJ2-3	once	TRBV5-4	TGTGCCAGCAGCCGTTGGACTAGCGGTGGCGATACGCAGTATTTT	CASSRWTSGGDTQYF
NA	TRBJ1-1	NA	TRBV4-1	TGCGCCAGCAGCCAAGGGGAGGAGACTGAAGCTTTCTTT	CASSQGEETEAFF
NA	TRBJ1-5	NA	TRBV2	TGTGCCAGCAGTTACGAGGGAAACAGCAATCAGCCCCAGCATTTT	CASSYEGNSNQPQHF